This passage covers 27 T cell receptor beta chains from one sample sequenced in a study of radiotherapy plus CTLA-4 blockade in lung cancer. The assay was immunoSEQ multiplex PCR, and TCRdb's table has in-frame clones only and misses some. Of some 90,000 clones in the sample, more than 75% were seen once. Material: peripheral blood, obtained from a patient treated with radiotherapy plus ipilimumab. The receptors originated from a human donor with non-small cell lung cancer who had a partial response to radiotherapy plus ipilimumab.

A remark on this clone: Germline and junction disagree at one end, which may indicate a read error. This sequence joins TRBV6-5 and TRBJ1-2, with D tentatively TRBD1 (5 bases). Germline assignment: CDR1 MNHEY and CDR2 SVGAGI. The CDR3 spans 12 residues. The DNA for the CDR3 is TGTGCCATCAGTGTGGGGGGCTATGGCTACACCTTC. This codes for CAISVGGYGYTF.

The gene calls are TRBV6-5 and TRBJ2-1; 11 nucleotides align to TRBD2. CDR3 length equals 15 residues. After removal of 6 bases from V and 3 bases from J, the junction contained 4 bases not matched to a gene. Germline CDR1 MNHEY, CDR2 SVGAGI. CDR3 sequence reads: CASSALAGGYNEQFF. In nucleotides, the CDR3 is TGTGCCAGCAGCGCCCTAGCGGGAGGCTACAATGAGCAGTTCTTC.

The chain has TRBV18 and TRBJ1-1; the D gene is possibly TRBD1 (5 bases). The CDR3 loop spans 14 amino acids. Per germline, CDR1 KGHSH and CDR2 LQKENI. V dropped 3 bases and J dropped 7 bases, with 15 bases sitting between them. CDR3 DNA: TGTGCCAGCTCACCCGACAGTTCTGTGGGTGAAGCTTTCTTT. Amino acid sequence: CASSPDSSVGEAFF. Complete variable domain (other parts from reference TRBV18 and TRBJ1-1): NAGVMQNPRHLVRRRGQEARLRCSPMKGHSHVYWYRQLPEEGLKFMVYLQKENIIDESGMPKERFSAEFPKEGPSILRIQQVVRGDSAAYFCASSPDSSVGEAFFGQGTRLTVV.

This clone was detected a few times. The V gene is TRBV7-9, the J gene TRBJ2-5; D is unresolved. Trimming left V 5 bases short and J 2 bases short, with 15 bases between. Germline lookup yields CDR1 SEHNR and CDR2 FQNEAQ (reference sequence). This CDR3 is 15 amino acids long. The CDR3 bases are TGTGCCAGCAGCCGCAGTACGTCCGGGCAAGAGACCCAGTACTTC. Translated: CASSRSTSGQETQYF.

The V call is TRBV7-9, the J call TRBJ1-1; no clear D gene. Germline CDR1 SEHNR, CDR2 FQNEAQ (reference sequence). CDR3 length: 15 amino acids. The V gene lost 3 bases and the J gene lost 0 bases, with 11 bases spanning the gap. This CDR3 reads CASSFGIPMNTEAFF. CDR3 bases: TGTGCCAGCAGCTTCGGGATTCCGATGAACACTGAAGCTTTCTTT.

The V and J genes are TRBV19 and TRBJ1-1; 8 bases are shared with TRBD1. With V trimmed by 4 bases and J by 4 bases, 5 bases remained unmatched. The CDR3 is made up of 14 amino acids. Germline V gene sequence: CDR1 LNHDA, CDR2 SQIVND (reference sequence). This chain's CDR3 is CASSTRTGFTEAFF. The CDR3 coding sequence is TGTGCCAGTAGTACCCGGACAGGGTTCACTGAAGCTTTCTTT. Combining the CDR3 with reference TRBV19 and TRBJ1-1 gives the whole variable domain DGGITQSPKYLFRKEGQNVTLSCEQNLNHDAMYWYRQDPGQGLRLIYYSQIVNDFQKGDIAEGYSVSREKKESFPLTVTSAQKNPTAFYLCASSTRTGFTEAFFGQGTRLTVV.

This clone has only one observation. The V gene is TRBV28, the J gene TRBJ2-1, with TRBD2 identical over 9 bases. The CDR3 spans 12 residues. The germline V gene has CDR1 MDHEN and CDR2 SYDVKM. The V segment lost 6 bases and the J segment 12 bases; nucleotides outside the gene matches: 6. The CDR3: CASSFSGRVQFF. CDR3 bases: TGTGCCAGCAGCTTTAGCGGGAGAGTGCAGTTCTTC.

CDR3 sequence reads: CASTGQGATEAFF. DNA of the CDR3: TGTGCCAGCACCGGACAGGGGGCCACTGAAGCTTTCTTT. The rearrangement joins TRBV25-1 to TRBJ1-1; 11 bases align to TRBD1. J gave up 4 bases and V 7 bases, and 2 bases lay outside the gene matches. The CDR3 consists of 13 residues. The V gene's germline CDR1 is MGHDK and CDR2 SYGVNS.

In regard to this clone: At one end the junction does not follow the germline gene, possibly because of a read error. The chain recombines TRBV7-7 with TRBJ1-4; 7 bases are a match to TRBD1. The germline V gene has CDR1 SSHAT and CDR2 FNYEAQ (reference sequence). CDR3 length: 15 amino acids. CDR3 amino acids: CASSRTGATNEKLFF. The CDR3 DNA sequence: TGTGCTAGCAGTCGCACAGGGGCAACTAATGAAAAACTGTTTTTT.

The J gene is TRBJ2-3, the V gene TRBV5-1; D gene uncertain. With 0 bases removed from V and 2 bases from J, the gap between germline ends came to 13 bases. The germline V gene encodes CDR1 SGHRS and CDR2 YFSETQ. This CDR3 is built from 16 residues. CDR3 residues: CASSLGASQSTDTQYF. CDR3 DNA sequence: TGCGCCAGCAGCTTGGGTGCCTCACAGTCCACAGATACGCAGTATTTT.

This chain joins TRBV7-9 and TRBJ2-1, with TRBD2 matching over 10 bases. This CDR3 comprises 16 residues. V dropped 5 bases and J dropped 9; count of bases not matched to a gene: 13. Germline CDR1 is SEHNR and CDR2 is FQNEAQ (reference sequence). The CDR3 DNA is TGTGCCAGCAGCAAGCCAGGACTAGCGGTTGGGGGTGAGCAGTTCTTC. Protein product: CASSKPGLAVGGEQFF.

The chain employs TRBV7-2 and TRBJ2-7; possibly TRBD1 for D (6 bases). The CDR3 length is 14 residues. Germline CDR1 is SGHTA and CDR2 is FQGNSA. Trimming took off 5 bases at V and 3 bases at J, with 14 bases between the two ends. The DNA for the CDR3 is TGTGCCAGCAGCGTAGAGGGGGTCCACTACGAGCAGTACTTC. It specifies CASSVEGVHYEQYF.

The chain combines TRBV6-6 with TRBJ1-5; D gene uncertain. V gave up 6 bases and J gave up 1 base, with 10 bases separating them. CDR1 is MNHNY, CDR2 SVGAGI, per germline (reference sequence). This CDR3 is built from 14 residues. CDR3 region: CASSGRESNQPQHF. CDR3 DNA sequence: TGTGCCAGCAGCGGGCGGGAAAGCAATCAGCCCCAGCATTTT.

The chain combines TRBV6-5 with TRBJ2-3, with D possibly matching TRBD1 (6 bases). The CDR3 runs 15 residues. Germline V gives CDR1 MNHEY, CDR2 SVGAGI. Trimming removed 0 bases at V and 8 bases at J, with 15 bases between. The CDR3 sequence is CASSYSRQARGTQYF. Here the CDR3 DNA reads TGTGCCAGCAGTTACTCAAGACAGGCTCGAGGTACGCAGTATTTT.

About this clone itself: The junction departs from germline at one end; a sequencing error may be responsible. The chain employs TRBV4-2 and TRBJ1-1; D not resolved. The germline CDR1 and CDR2 sequences are LGHNA and YNFKEQ. CDR3 length equals 13 residues. This chain's CDR3 is CASSQDKSLQRVF. Here the CDR3 DNA reads TGTGCCAGCAGCCAAGACAAATCCCTCCAACGGGTCTTT.

The V call is TRBV28, the J call TRBJ1-5, with TRBD1 matching over 8 bases. V was pared by 6 bases and J by 6 bases, with 10 bases of the junction left unmatched. The CDR3 is 15 residues long. CDR1 and CDR2 from the germline V gene are MDHEN and SYDVKM. This chain's CDR3 is CASSHSGQGSQPQHF. DNA for the CDR3: TGTGCCAGCAGCCACAGCGGACAGGGAAGTCAGCCCCAGCATTTT.

V is TRBV18 and J is TRBJ1-3; 7 bases match TRBD1. CDR1 and CDR2 from the germline V gene are KGHSH and LQKENI. The CDR3 runs 17 residues. Unmatched junction bases numbered 10, after V lost 4 bases and J lost 1 base. CDR3 amino acids: CASSLYSTGQSGNTIYF. For the CDR3, the DNA is TGTGCCAGCTCACTATATTCAACGGGACAGTCTGGAAACACCATATATTTT.

This sequence joins TRBV18 and TRBJ1-5; D ambiguous. V was trimmed by 2 bases and J by 4 bases, leaving 6 bases between them. This CDR3 is 13 amino acids long. Germline V CDR1 and CDR2: KGHSH, LQKENI. This chain's CDR3 is CASSPGRNQPQHF. CDR3 coding DNA: TGTGCCAGCTCACCAGGGCGTAATCAGCCCCAGCATTTT.

This clone was seen more than once but under ten times. The chain carries TRBV18 and TRBJ2-7; TRBD1 agrees at 7 bases. Germline CDR1 KGHSH, CDR2 LQKENI. The CDR3 spans 15 residues. The V gene end was trimmed by 0 bases and the J gene end by 2 bases; junction bases not matched to a gene: 4. CDR3 sequence: CASSPPPGQTYEQYF. Written as DNA, the CDR3 is TGTGCCAGCTCACCACCCCCGGGACAGACCTACGAGCAGTACTTC.

The chain is built from TRBV11-2 and TRBJ1-4, with 11 positions matching TRBD1. The V gene end was trimmed by 5 bases and the J gene end by 7 bases; junction bases not matched to a gene: 9. The CDR3 has 16 amino acids. CDR1 is SGHAT, CDR2 FQNNGV, per germline. In DNA, the CDR3 is TGTGCCAGCAGCCTGAGGACAGGGGGCCCTGGTGAAAAACTGTTTTTT. This encodes CASSLRTGGPGEKLFF.

The CDR3 protein is CASSLDWGPDLYEQYF. CDR3 DNA: TGTGCCAGCAGCTTGGATTGGGGGCCAGACCTATACGAGCAGTACTTC. The chain joins TRBV5-6 to TRBJ2-7; weak D call: TRBD1 (6 bases). Between the trimmed V and J ends, which lost 0 bases and 4 bases, there was a span of 17 bases. CDR1 and CDR2 (germline): SGHDT, YYEEEE. The CDR3 loop spans 16 amino acids.

The J gene is TRBJ1-3, the V gene TRBV25-1, with TRBD1 as a possible D gene (5 bases). This CDR3 is 14 amino acids long. V was cut by 3 bases and J by 1 base, with 7 bases left in between. CDR1 and CDR2 (germline): MGHDK, SYGVNS. CDR3 in amino acids: CASSEAGSGNTIYF. The CDR3 DNA is TGTGCCAGCAGTGAGGCAGGGTCTGGAAACACCATATATTTT.

This rearrangement joins TRBV7-6 to TRBJ2-5, with TRBD2 matching 8 bases. Germline CDR1 reads SGHVS; CDR2 reads FNYEAQ. This CDR3 region has 17 residues. With V trimmed by 1 base and J by 5 bases, 12 bases remained unmatched. The CDR3 sequence is CASSLGYRGLGSETQYF. The CDR3 DNA is TGTGCCAGCAGCTTAGGTTATCGGGGACTAGGGTCGGAGACCCAGTACTTC.

The chain carries TRBV5-1 and TRBJ1-1, with D maybe TRBD1 (6 bases). CDR1 is SGHRS and CDR2 is YFSETQ in the germline V gene. V was trimmed by 1 base and J by 0 bases, leaving 13 bases between them. The CDR3 sequence is 16 residues long. The CDR3 nucleotides are TGCGCCAGCAGCTTGTCTGGGGGCTTCATGAACACTGAAGCTTTCTTT. This encodes CASSLSGGFMNTEAFF. The full variable domain, rest sourced from reference TRBV5-1 and TRBJ1-1, is KAGVTQTPRYLIKTRGQQVTLSCSPISGHRSVSWYQQTPGQGLQFLFEYFSETQRNKGNFPGRFSGRQFSNSRSEMNVSTLELGDSALYLCASSLSGGFMNTEAFFGQGTRLTVV.

This chain uses TRBV7-2 with TRBJ2-5; 12 bases agree with TRBD2. This CDR3 has 16 residues. The trim removed 3 bases at V and 5 bases at J, leaving 7 bases unmatched. From germline, CDR1 is SGHTA and CDR2 FQGNSA. The DNA for the CDR3 is TGTGCCAGCAGCTTGACTAGCGGGAGCCTGGGGGAGACCCAGTACTTC. Encoded protein: CASSLTSGSLGETQYF. Full variable domain (remainder filled in from reference TRBV7-2 and TRBJ2-5): GAGVSQSPSNKVTEKGKDVELRCDPISGHTALYWYRQSLGQGLEFLIYFQGNSAPDKSGLPSDRFSAERTGGSVSTLTIQRTQQEDSAVYLCASSLTSGSLGETQYFGPGTRLLVL.

The chain joins TRBV4-3 to TRBJ2-2, with TRBD2 matching over 14 bases. The J segment lost 5 bases and the V segment lost 3 bases, leaving 8 bases of the junction unmatched. The CDR3 length is 18 residues. Per germline, CDR1 LGHNA and CDR2 YSLEER. CDR3 bases: TGCGCCAGCAGCCAGAAGACTAGCGGGAGGGCGGGGACCGGGGAGCTGTTTTTT. Its translation: CASSQKTSGRAGTGELFF.

This chain links TRBV6-4 with TRBJ2-1, with D perhaps matching TRBD1 (6 bases). The CDR3 spans 15 residues. The V end lost 4 bases, the J end lost 1 base, and 11 bases lay between the germline ends. Germline V CDR1 and CDR2: MRHNA, SNTAGT. CDR3 bases: TGTGCCAGCAGTGCAGGGGTATGGTCCTACAATGAGCAGTTCTTC. Translating gives CASSAGVWSYNEQFF.